The rows below give T cell receptor beta chains drawn from one sample of a study of blood T cell repertoires in COVID-19. Clones were read by immunoSEQ multiplex PCR, and TCRdb kept only the in-frame ones, dropping some. The data show under 350,000 clones, with approximately 86% seen just once and about 4% held by the top ten. Sequenced input: PBMCs or T cells enriched from blood (not recorded which). These receptors all stem from a woman aged 40 to 50 with acute COVID-19. Each CDR3 is given with its conserved first and last residue. D genes are given only for firm matches. Clone size is given for some rows only: seen once, a few or many times, or a class if the clone is expanded.

D gene	V gene	J gene	clone size	CDR3 protein	CDR3 DNA
TRBD1	TRBV19	TRBJ2-2	once	CAMSRDSSNTGELFF	TGTGCCATGAGCCGGGACAGCTCTAACACCGGGGAGCTGTTTTTT
TRBD1	TRBV14	TRBJ1-2	.	CASSQDGTVGDGYTF	TGTGCCAGCAGCCAAGATGGGACAGTTGGGGATGGCTACACCTTC
.	TRBV11-2	TRBJ1-1	.	CASSVSTENTEAFF	TGTGCCAGCAGCGTCTCTACAGAGAACACTGAAGCTTTCTTT
.	TRBV29-1	TRBJ2-3	.	CSVESKGVTDTQYF	TGCAGCGTTGAGTCCAAAGGGGTAACAGATACGCAGTATTTT
.	TRBV4-3	TRBJ1-5	.	CASSQDPRQPQHF	TGCGCCAGCAGCCAAGACCCGAGACAGCCCCAGCATTTT
.	TRBV5-1	TRBJ2-3	.	CASSPGSSQTQYF	TGCGCCAGCAGCCCTGGGAGTTCACAGACGCAGTATTTT
.	TRBV7-2	TRBJ1-1	.	CASSSRGRWSTEAFF	TGTGCCAGCAGCTCTAGGGGAAGATGGAGCACTGAAGCTTTCTTT
TRBD2	TRBV7-6	TRBJ2-5	.	CASSPSGGARETQYF	TGTGCCAGCAGCCCGAGCGGGGGGGCCCGAGAGACCCAGTACTTC
.	TRBV7-9	TRBJ2-7	.	CASSFYGVEQYF	TGTGCCAGCAGCTTCTACGGGGTCGAGCAGTACTTC
TRBD1	TRBV5-6	TRBJ2-5	.	CASSLGQGEGETQYF	TGTGCCAGCAGCTTGGGACAGGGAGAAGGAGAGACCCAGTACTTC
.	TRBV5-1	TRBJ2-7	.	CASSASTGLRDYEQYF	TGCGCCAGCAGCGCCAGTACAGGTTTGCGGGACTACGAGCAGTACTTC
.	TRBV23-1	TRBJ1-5	.	CASSLQTVIGEPQHF	TGCGCCAGCAGTCTCCAGACAGTGATAGGGGAGCCCCAGCATTTT
.	TRBV19	TRBJ1-2	few	CASSQGGDGYTF	TGTGCCAGTAGTCAGGGAGGGGATGGCTACACCTTC
TRBD1	TRBV28	TRBJ1-1	.	CASSSPGQFNTEAFF	TGTGCCAGCAGCTCTCCGGGACAGTTTAACACTGAAGCTTTCTTT
TRBD2	TRBV7-8	TRBJ2-5	few	CASSLIPSGGQETQYF	TGTGCCAGCAGCTTAATCCCTAGCGGGGGGCAAGAGACCCAGTACTTC
TRBD1	TRBV2	TRBJ1-6	.	CASRGQGRDYSPLHF	TGTGCCAGCAGGGGACAGGGGAGGGACTATTCACCCCTCCACTTT
.	TRBV7-8	TRBJ2-2	.	CASSLLPGELFF	TGTGCCAGCAGCTTACTCCCCGGGGAGCTGTTTTTT
.	TRBV29-1	TRBJ1-3	.	CSVEVANTIYF	TGCAGCGTTGAAGTGGCAAACACCATATATTTT
.	TRBV27	TRBJ1-6	.	CASTTTGGERNSPLHF	TGTGCCAGTACAACGACCGGCGGGGAGCGTAATTCACCCCTCCACTTT